This TCR beta chain was identified in a study of regulatory T cells in long-lasting Graves disease. The overall study: By definition, persistent Graves' disease involved antithyroid drugs for over 5 years alongside positive TSH receptor antibodies.

This clonotype was seen a few times. Its cognate antigen is unknown. Sample time point: persistent/refractory GD, antithyroid drugs over 5 years with positive TRAb. TCR sequences were obtained from RNA taken from PBMCs. Patients with Graves' disease were diagnosed by American Thyroid Association guidelines. Study-wide points: Persistent Graves' disease cases displayed lower TCR diversity than newly diagnosed ones.

Through Arm-PCR of CDR3 regions and iRepertoire HTBI primers, TCR beta libraries were built. How the authors handled the data: Spanning all samples, the identified segments comprised around 62 TRBV and about 13 TRBJ. Each CDR3 protein is one row after TCRdb ran MiXCR on the multiplex PCR reads. It is TCRdb's table, rather than the study itself, that gives the V and J calls and clone size. The sample carries about 420,000 distinct CDR3 sequences, less than 25% recorded once. CDR1 MNHNS and CDR2 SASEGT come from the germline V gene. The V segment lost 6 bases and the J segment 3 bases; nucleotides outside the gene matches: 7. The CDR3 is made up of 14 amino acids.

This sequence was found in a female donor with Graves disease. Sequencing used peripheral blood mononuclear cells (PBMCs), obtained when the disease was refractory, from a patient treated with antithyroid drugs. This sequence joins TRBV6-1 and TRBJ2-7, with 8 bases that match TRBD2. CDR3 sequence reads: CASSPGTRFYEQYF. The DNA for the CDR3 is TGTGCCAGCAGCCCCGGGACTAGATTCTACGAGCAGTACTTC.